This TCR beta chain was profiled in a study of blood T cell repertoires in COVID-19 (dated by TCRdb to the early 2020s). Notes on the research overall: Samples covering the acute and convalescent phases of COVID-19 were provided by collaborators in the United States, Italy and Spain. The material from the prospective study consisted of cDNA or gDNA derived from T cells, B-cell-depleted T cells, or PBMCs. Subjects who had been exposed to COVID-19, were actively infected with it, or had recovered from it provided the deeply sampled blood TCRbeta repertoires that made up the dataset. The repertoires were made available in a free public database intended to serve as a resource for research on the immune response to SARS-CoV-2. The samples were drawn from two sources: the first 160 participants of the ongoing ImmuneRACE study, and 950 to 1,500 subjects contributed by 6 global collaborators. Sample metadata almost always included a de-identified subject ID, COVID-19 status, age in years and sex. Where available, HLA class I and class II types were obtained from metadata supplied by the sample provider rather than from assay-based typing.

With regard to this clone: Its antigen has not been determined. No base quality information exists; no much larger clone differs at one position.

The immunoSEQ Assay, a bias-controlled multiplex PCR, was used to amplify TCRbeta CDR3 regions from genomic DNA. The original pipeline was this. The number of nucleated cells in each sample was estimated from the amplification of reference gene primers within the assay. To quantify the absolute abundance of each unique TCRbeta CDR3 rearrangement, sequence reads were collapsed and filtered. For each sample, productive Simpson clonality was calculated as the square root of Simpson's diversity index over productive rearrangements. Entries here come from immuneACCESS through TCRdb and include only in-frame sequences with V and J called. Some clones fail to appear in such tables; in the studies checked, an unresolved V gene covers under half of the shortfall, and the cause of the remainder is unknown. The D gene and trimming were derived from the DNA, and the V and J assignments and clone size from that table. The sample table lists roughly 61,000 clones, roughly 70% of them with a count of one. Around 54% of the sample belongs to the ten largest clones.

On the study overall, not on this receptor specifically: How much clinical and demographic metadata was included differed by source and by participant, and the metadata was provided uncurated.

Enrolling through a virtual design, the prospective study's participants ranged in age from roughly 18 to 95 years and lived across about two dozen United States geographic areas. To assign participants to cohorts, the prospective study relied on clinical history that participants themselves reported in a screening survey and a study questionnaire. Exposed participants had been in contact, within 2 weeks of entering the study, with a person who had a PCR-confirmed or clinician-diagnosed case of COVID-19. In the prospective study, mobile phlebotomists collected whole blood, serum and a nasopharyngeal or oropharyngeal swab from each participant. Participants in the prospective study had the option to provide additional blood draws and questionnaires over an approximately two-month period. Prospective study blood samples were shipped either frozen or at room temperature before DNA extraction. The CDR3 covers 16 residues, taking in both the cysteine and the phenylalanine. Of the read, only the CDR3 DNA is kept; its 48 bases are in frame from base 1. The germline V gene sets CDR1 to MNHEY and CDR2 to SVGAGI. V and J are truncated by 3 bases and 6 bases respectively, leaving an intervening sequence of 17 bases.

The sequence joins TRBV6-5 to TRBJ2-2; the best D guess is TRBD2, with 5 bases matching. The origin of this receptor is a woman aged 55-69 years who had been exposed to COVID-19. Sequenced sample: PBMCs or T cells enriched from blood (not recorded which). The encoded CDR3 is CASSYSSGGTAGELFF. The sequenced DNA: TGTGCCAGCAGTTATTCGAGCGGAGGAACGGCCGGGGAGCTGTTTTTT.